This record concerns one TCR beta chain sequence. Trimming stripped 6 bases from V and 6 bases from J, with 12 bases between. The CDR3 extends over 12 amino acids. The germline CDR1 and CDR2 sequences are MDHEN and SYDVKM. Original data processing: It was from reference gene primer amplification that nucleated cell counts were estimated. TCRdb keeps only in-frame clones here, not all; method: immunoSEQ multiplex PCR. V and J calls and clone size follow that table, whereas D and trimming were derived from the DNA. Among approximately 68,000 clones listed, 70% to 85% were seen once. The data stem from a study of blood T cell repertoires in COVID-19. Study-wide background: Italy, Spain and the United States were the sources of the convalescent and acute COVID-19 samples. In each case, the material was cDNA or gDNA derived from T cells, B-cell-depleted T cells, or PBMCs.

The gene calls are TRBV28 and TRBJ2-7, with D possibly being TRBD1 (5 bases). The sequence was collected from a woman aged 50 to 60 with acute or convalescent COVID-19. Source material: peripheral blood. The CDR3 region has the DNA TGTGCCAGCAGGGGGCAGGCTTTCGAGCAGTACTTC. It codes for CASRGQAFEQYF.